This paragraph covers one T cell receptor beta chain sequence. What it recognizes is unknown. One junction end disagrees with the germline gene, perhaps due to a read error. The CDR3 is made up of 15 amino acids. Germline CDR1 is SGHAT and CDR2 is FQNNGV. This sample is drawn from a study of Graves' ophthalmopathy and Graves' hyperthyroidism. Study outcomes and limitations: Also, most clonotypes expanded in the thyroid above 0.001 frequency appeared in blood.

RNA transcripts yielded amplified TCR beta CDR3 regions. The authors performed first-round RT-PCR with HTBI primers and then a second-round multiplex PCR. MiXCR, run by TCRdb on the multiplex PCR reads, gives a single entry per CDR3 protein. The repertoire holds 650,000 to 900,000 distinct CDR3 sequences, around 40% seen once, with 35% to 55% in the top ten. Ophthalmopathy in the donors was of moderate-to-severe activity, with CAS ≥3, NOSPECS ≥4 and duration under 3 months. Other autoimmune diseases, uncontrolled infections, pregnancy or lactation ruled patients out of participation. Clinicians made diagnoses from clinical symptoms, serum thyroxine, TRAb, thyroid ultrasound and orbital computed tomography.

The source material was peripheral blood. The TCR was taken from an adult man with Graves' ophthalmopathy. The chain couples TRBV11-2 to TRBJ2-7; no clear D. CDR3 bases: TGTGCTAGCAGTGAAGCTGGGGTCACGTCCTACGAGCAGTACTTC. It is translated as CASSEAGVTSYEQYF.